This TCR beta chain appears in the sequencing data of a study of T cells in Graves' hyperthyroidism and ophthalmopathy. Study-wide points: Blood also showed most of the thyroid clonotypes that were expanded above 0.001.

The table lists this clonotype with many counts. No antigen is known for it. Clinical symptoms, serum thyroxine and TRAb, thyroid ultrasound and orbital computed tomography were used for the diagnoses. The source material, RNA transcripts, was used to amplify TCR beta CDR3 regions. HTBI primers were used for first-round RT-PCR of the TCR CDR3. TCRdb analysed the multiplex PCR reads with MiXCR anew, one entry per CDR3 protein. The sample lists about 500,000 distinct CDR3 sequences; roughly 45% were seen once. The CDR3 consists of 14 residues. CDR1 and CDR2 (germline): MNHEY, SVGEGT. V was clipped by 6 bases and J by 0 bases; unmatched bases: 4.

The rearrangement uses TRBV6-2 or TRBV6-3 and TRBJ2-7, with TRBD2 identical over 8 bases. This sequence was found in an adult woman with Graves' disease, either hyperthyroidism or ophthalmopathy (not recorded which). The sample comprised peripheral blood or thyroid tissue (not recorded which). The CDR3 DNA is TGTGCCAGCAGCTTAGCGGGACTCTCCTACGAGCAGTACTTC. It encodes CASSLAGLSYEQYF.